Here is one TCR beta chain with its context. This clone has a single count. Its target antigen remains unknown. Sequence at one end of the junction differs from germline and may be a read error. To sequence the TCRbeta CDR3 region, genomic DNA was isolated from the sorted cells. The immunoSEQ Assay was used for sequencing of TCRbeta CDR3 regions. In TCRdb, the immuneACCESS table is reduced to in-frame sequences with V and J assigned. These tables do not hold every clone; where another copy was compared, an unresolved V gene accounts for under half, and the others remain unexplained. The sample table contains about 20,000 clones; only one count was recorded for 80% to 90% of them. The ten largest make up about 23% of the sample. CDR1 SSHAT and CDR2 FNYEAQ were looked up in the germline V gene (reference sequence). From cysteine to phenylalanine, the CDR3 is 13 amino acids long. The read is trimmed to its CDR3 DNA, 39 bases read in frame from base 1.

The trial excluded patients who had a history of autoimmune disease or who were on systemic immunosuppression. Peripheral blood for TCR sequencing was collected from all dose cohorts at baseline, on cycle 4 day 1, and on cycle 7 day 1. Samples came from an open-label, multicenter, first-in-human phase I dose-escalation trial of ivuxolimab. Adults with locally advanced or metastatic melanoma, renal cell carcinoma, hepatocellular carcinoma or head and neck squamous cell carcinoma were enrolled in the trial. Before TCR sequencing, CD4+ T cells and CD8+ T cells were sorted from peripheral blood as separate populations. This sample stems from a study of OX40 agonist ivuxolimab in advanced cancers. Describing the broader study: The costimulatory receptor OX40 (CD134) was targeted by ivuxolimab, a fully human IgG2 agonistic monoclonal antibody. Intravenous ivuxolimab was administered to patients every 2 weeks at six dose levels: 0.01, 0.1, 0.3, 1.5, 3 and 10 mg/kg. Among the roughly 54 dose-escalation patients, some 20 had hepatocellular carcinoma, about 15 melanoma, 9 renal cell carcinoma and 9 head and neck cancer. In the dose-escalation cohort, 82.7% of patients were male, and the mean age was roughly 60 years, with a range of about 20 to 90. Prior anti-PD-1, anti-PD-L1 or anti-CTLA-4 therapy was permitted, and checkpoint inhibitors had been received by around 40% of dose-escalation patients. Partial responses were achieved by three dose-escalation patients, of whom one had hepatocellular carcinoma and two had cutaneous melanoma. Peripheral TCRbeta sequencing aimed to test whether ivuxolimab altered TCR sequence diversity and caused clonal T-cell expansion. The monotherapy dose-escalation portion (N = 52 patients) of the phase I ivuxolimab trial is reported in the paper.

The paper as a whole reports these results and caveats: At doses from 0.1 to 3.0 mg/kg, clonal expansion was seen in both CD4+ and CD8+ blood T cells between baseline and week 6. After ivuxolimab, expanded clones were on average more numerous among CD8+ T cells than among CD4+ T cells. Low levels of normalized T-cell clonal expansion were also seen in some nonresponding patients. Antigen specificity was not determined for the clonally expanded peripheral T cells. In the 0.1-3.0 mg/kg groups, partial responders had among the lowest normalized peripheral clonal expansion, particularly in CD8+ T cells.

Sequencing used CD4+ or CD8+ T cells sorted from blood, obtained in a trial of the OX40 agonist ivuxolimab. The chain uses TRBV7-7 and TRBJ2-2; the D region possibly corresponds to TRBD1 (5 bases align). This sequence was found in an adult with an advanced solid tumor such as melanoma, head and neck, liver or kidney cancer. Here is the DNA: TGTGCTAGCAGCCCAATCCAGGGCGGGGAGCTGTTTTTT. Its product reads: CASSPIQGGELFF.